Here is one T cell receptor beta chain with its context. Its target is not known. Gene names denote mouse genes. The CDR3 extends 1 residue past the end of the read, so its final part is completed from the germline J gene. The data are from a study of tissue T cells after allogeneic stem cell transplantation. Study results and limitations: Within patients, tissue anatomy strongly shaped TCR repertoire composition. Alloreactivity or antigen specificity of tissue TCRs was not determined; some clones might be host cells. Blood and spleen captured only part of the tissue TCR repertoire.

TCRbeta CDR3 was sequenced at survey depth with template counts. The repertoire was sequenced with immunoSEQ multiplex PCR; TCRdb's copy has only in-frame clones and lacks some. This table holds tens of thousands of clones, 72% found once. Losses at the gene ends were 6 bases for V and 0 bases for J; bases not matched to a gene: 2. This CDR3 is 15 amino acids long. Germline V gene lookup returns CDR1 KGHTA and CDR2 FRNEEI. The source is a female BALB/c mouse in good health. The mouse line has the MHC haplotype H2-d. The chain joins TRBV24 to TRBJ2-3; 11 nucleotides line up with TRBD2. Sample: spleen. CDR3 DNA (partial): TGTGCCAGCAGGGGACTGGGGGTTAGTGCAGAAACGCTGTAT. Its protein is CASRGLGVSAETLY. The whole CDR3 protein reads CASRGLGVSAETLYF.